Below, 23 T cell receptor beta chains from the same sample are listed, as sequenced in a study of blood T cell repertoires in COVID-19. Libraries were prepared by immunoSEQ multiplex PCR; TCRdb keeps only in-frame clonotypes and omits some of them. Here the sample spans 45,000 or so clones, about 90% being singletons. The specimen sequenced was peripheral blood. Every receptor here comes from an elderly man with acute or convalescent COVID-19.

J is TRBJ1-1 and V is TRBV7-2, with D possibly matching TRBD1 (6 bases). This CDR3 is built from 14 residues. Trimming removed 6 bases from V and 2 bases from J, with 13 bases in between. Per the germline V gene, CDR1 is SGHTA and CDR2 is FQGNSA. CDR3 DNA: TGTGCCAGCAGTTCCGTCAGGGGCAACACTGAAGCTTTCTTT. Protein product: CASSSVRGNTEAFF.

The chain couples TRBV7-9 to TRBJ2-3; TRBD2 aligns across 15 bases. V dropped 5 bases and J dropped 6; count of bases not matched to a gene: 6. The CDR3 length is 16 residues. Germline lookup yields CDR1 SEHNR and CDR2 FQNEAQ (reference sequence). The CDR3 DNA reads as TGTGCCAGCAGCCAAGGACTAGCGGGGGGGCACGATACGCAGTATTTT. It is translated as CASSQGLAGGHDTQYF.

V and J are TRBV5-4 and TRBJ1-3, with D tentatively TRBD1 (5 bases). Germline CDR1 is SGHNT and CDR2 is YYREEE (reference sequence). The CDR3 runs to 15 residues. V was cut by 3 bases and J by 4 bases, with 14 bases left in between. In nucleotides, the CDR3 is TGTGCCAGCAGCTCGCCGGCAGGGTCGGGAAACACCATATATTTT. It is translated as CASSSPAGSGNTIYF.

The chain uses TRBV2 and TRBJ1-5; D unclear. The germline gives CDR1 SNHLY, CDR2 FYNNEI. V lost 1 base and J lost 5, with 15 bases in between. CDR3 length equals 16 residues. The CDR3 nucleotides are TGTGCCAGCAGTGAAGTGGAGAGCAGATCGCATCAGCCCCAGCATTTT. This translates into CASSEVESRSHQPQHF.

This clone has a handful of counts. The V and J genes are TRBV7-3 and TRBJ2-2; a possible D gene is TRBD2 (5 bases). The V gene lost 4 bases and the J gene lost 2 bases, with 11 bases spanning the gap. CDR3 length: 15 residues. Germline V gene lookup returns CDR1 SGHTA and CDR2 FQGTGA. DNA for the CDR3: TGTGCCAGCAGCTCCGGACTGGCCAACACCGGGGAGCTGTTTTTT. Its protein product is CASSSGLANTGELFF.

Relative to its sample, this clone is medium-sized (0.01 to 0.1%). The chain combines TRBV27 with TRBJ1-1, with D maybe TRBD1 (6 bases). Per the germline V gene, CDR1 is MNHEY and CDR2 is SMNVEV (reference sequence). Trimming removed 3 bases at V and 4 bases at J, with 12 bases between. This CDR3 has 14 amino acids. CDR3 sequence reads: CASSFSRGSTEAFF. CDR3 in DNA: TGTGCCAGCAGTTTCTCCAGGGGCTCCACTGAAGCTTTCTTT.

The count of this clone is one. V and J are TRBV5-1 and TRBJ1-6; 8 bases align to TRBD1. Losses at the gene ends were 4 bases for V and 10 bases for J; bases not matched to a gene: 7. The CDR3 loop spans 14 amino acids. Germline V gene data show CDR1 as SGHRS and CDR2 as YFSETQ. CDR3 sequence: CASSTTGDESPLHF. In DNA, the CDR3 is TGCGCCAGCAGCACGACAGGGGATGAATCACCCCTCCACTTT.

The chain joins TRBV6-5 to TRBJ1-1; no firm D call. This CDR3 has 12 residues. CDR1 MNHEY and CDR2 SVGAGI come from the germline V gene. Trimming left V 6 bases short and J 11 bases short, with 16 bases between. Here the CDR3 reads CASSHPKGGAFF. As DNA, the CDR3 is TGTGCCAGCAGCCATCCTAAGGGCGGGGCTTTCTTT.

The gene calls are TRBV9 and TRBJ2-1, with D unclear. The CDR3 runs 16 residues. V lost 0 bases and J 7 bases, leaving 17 bases between the germline ends. CDR1 and CDR2 from the germline V gene are SGDLS and YYNGEE. The CDR3 here is CASSVGNSLLVNEQFF. DNA for the CDR3: TGTGCCAGCAGCGTAGGAAACAGCCTCCTGGTAAATGAGCAGTTCTTC. Together with reference TRBV9 and TRBJ2-1, the CDR3 gives the full variable domain: DSGVTQTPKHLITATGQRVTLRCSPRSGDLSVYWYQQSLDQGLQFLIQYYNGEERAKGNILERFSAQQFPDLHSELNLSSLELGDSALYFCASSVGNSLLVNEQFFGPGTRLTVL.

V usage is TRBV5-1 and J usage is TRBJ1-2, with D unresolved. This CDR3 is 13 amino acids long. The V end was cut by 1 base, the J end by 4 bases, with 8 bases between. Looked up from germline, CDR1 is SGHRS and CDR2 is YFSETQ. The CDR3 region is CASSLNDIYGYTF. The CDR3 DNA sequence: TGCGCCAGCAGCTTGAACGACATCTATGGCTACACCTTC.

This clone appeared a few times. The J gene is TRBJ2-3, the V gene TRBV3-1 (or the pseudogene TRBV3-2); 12 bases are shared with TRBD2. The CDR3 loop spans 18 amino acids. Unmatched junction bases numbered 9, after V lost 1 base and J lost 4 bases. Germline lookup yields CDR1 LGHDT and CDR2 YNNKEL (reference sequence). CDR3 bases: TGTGCCAGCAGCCAAGCCGGGACTAGCGGGTTAGTCGCAGATACGCAGTATTTT. This codes for CASSQAGTSGLVADTQYF.

The chain is built from TRBV7-2 and TRBJ2-1, with 9 bases identical to TRBD2. The CDR3 length is 16 residues. CDR1 and CDR2 (germline): SGHTA, FQGNSA. Trimming removed 1 base from V and 6 bases from J; junction bases left unmatched: 7. In nucleotides, the CDR3 is TGTGCCAGCAGCTTAGATGTAGCGGGGGTAAGCAATGAGCAGTTCTTC. Translated: CASSLDVAGVSNEQFF.

About this clone itself: Since a much larger clone is just one base distant, this may be a read error. This chain uses TRBV7-9 with TRBJ2-2, with 8 bases that match TRBD1. V was clipped by 5 bases and J by 2 bases; unmatched bases: 4. In germline, CDR1 is SEHNR, CDR2 FQNEAQ (reference sequence). The CDR3 loop spans 15 amino acids. Here the CDR3 DNA reads TGTGCCAGCAGCCAGACAGGGGCCAACACCGGGGAGCTGTTTTTT. Encoded protein: CASSQTGANTGELFF. Variable domain in full (rest from reference TRBV7-9 and TRBJ2-2): DTGVSQNPRHKITKRGQNVTFRCDPISEHNRLYWYRQTLGQGPEFLTYFQNEAQLEKSRLLSDRFSAERPKGSFSTLEIQRTEQGDSAMYLCASSQTGANTGELFFGEGSRLTVL.

The CDR3 spells CASSTGGSRNTEAFF. CDR3 nucleotide sequence: TGCGCCAGCAGTACGGGGGGAAGTCGAAACACTGAAGCTTTCTTT. The genes are TRBV10-1 and TRBJ1-1, with D possibly TRBD1 on 5 matching bases. The germline V gene encodes CDR1 WNHNN and CDR2 SYGVQD (reference sequence). Trimming stripped 5 bases from V and 2 bases from J, with 15 bases between. CDR3 length: 15 amino acids.

This clone was observed a single time. The rearrangement uses TRBV3-1 (or the pseudogene TRBV3-2) and TRBJ1-5; 7 bases are a match to TRBD1. Germline values: CDR1 LGHDT, CDR2 YNNKEL (reference sequence). The CDR3 is made up of 16 amino acids. J lost 0 bases, V lost 5 bases, and 7 bases had no gene match. CDR3 bases: TGTGCCAGCAGCGAAAAGGGACAGATTAGCAATCAGCCCCAGCATTTT. Amino acids: CASSEKGQISNQPQHF.

The chain links TRBV19 to TRBJ2-7; 8 nucleotides agree with TRBD1. The CDR3 length is 16 residues. CDR1 is LNHDA and CDR2 is SQIVND in the germline V gene (reference sequence). V lost 1 base, J lost 4 bases, and 9 bases stayed unmatched. The CDR3 nucleotides are TGTGCCAGTAGTATAGCCGCGGGGACAGGTGGTTACGAGCAGTACTTC. Translation gives CASSIAAGTGGYEQYF.

V usage is TRBV7-9 and J usage is TRBJ1-3; the match to TRBD1 covers 7 bases. The CDR3 has 16 amino acids. Per the germline V gene, CDR1 is SEHNR and CDR2 is FQNEAQ (reference sequence). V was pared by 4 bases and J by 1 base, with 7 bases of the junction left unmatched. CDR3 residues: CASSWKGARSGNTIYF. The DNA of the CDR3 is TGTGCCAGCAGCTGGAAGGGGGCTAGGTCTGGAAACACCATATATTTT.

The V and J genes are TRBV2 and TRBJ1-2; possible D gene TRBD1, 5 bases. The CDR3 totals 13 residues. The V end lost 5 bases, the J end lost 4 bases, and 11 bases lay between the germline ends. The germline gives CDR1 SNHLY, CDR2 FYNNEI. The CDR3 loop reads CASSRRQIYGYTF. In nucleotides, the CDR3 is TGTGCCAGCAGTCGGAGACAGATCTATGGCTACACCTTC.

The table lists this clone with a count of one. This chain uses TRBV7-6 with TRBJ1-4; TRBD1 might be the D (5 bases). Germline CDR1 is SGHVS and CDR2 is FNYEAQ. V was pared by 7 bases and J by 4 bases, with 22 bases between. The CDR3 consists of 17 residues. In DNA, the CDR3 is TGTGCCAGCACCCTATACCAGGGTATAGGCCTTAATGAAAAACTGTTTTTT. It specifies CASTLYQGIGLNEKLFF. Full variable domain (outside the CDR3, taken from reference TRBV7-6 and TRBJ1-4): GAGVSQSPRYKVTKRGQDVALRCDPISGHVSLYWYRQALGQGPEFLTYFNYEAQQDKSGLPNDRFSAERPEGSISTLTIQRTEQRDSAMYRCASTLYQGIGLNEKLFFGSGTQLSVL.

The chain combines TRBV4-2 with TRBJ2-6, with D perhaps matching TRBD1 (6 bases). V was cut by 1 base and J by 1 base, with 8 bases left in between. Germline CDR1 reads LGHNA; CDR2 reads YNFKEQ. The CDR3 covers 16 residues. The CDR3 spells CASSQGQGSGANVLTF. The DNA of the CDR3 is TGTGCCAGCAGCCAAGGGCAGGGGTCTGGGGCCAACGTCCTGACTTTC.

The chain uses TRBV30 and TRBJ2-1, with 8 bases that match TRBD2. Germline V gene lookup returns CDR1 GTSNPN and CDR2 SVGIG (reference sequence). This CDR3 has 14 amino acids. V was pared by 8 bases and J by 0 bases, with 6 bases of the junction left unmatched. The CDR3 region has the DNA TGTGCCACAGATAGCGGGGTCTCCTACAATGAGCAGTTCTTC. Amino acids: CATDSGVSYNEQFF.

This chain links TRBV19 with TRBJ2-3, with D unresolved. Trimming took 5 bases from V and 3 from J, leaving 15 bases between them. The CDR3 is made up of 15 amino acids. Germline assignment: CDR1 LNHDA and CDR2 SQIVND (reference sequence). CDR3 DNA sequence: TGTGCCAGTAGTTCCGATCGGGTAGGAACAGATACGCAGTATTTT. Protein: CASSSDRVGTDTQYF.

The chain combines TRBV5-1 with TRBJ2-3; the D gene is possibly TRBD2 (5 bases). CDR3 length: 13 residues. Trimming took off 0 bases at V and 5 bases at J, with 7 bases between the two ends. Per the germline V gene, CDR1 is SGHRS and CDR2 is YFSETQ. CDR3 bases: TGCGCCAGCAGCTTGGCCGGGGAAGATACGCAGTATTTT. It translates to CASSLAGEDTQYF.